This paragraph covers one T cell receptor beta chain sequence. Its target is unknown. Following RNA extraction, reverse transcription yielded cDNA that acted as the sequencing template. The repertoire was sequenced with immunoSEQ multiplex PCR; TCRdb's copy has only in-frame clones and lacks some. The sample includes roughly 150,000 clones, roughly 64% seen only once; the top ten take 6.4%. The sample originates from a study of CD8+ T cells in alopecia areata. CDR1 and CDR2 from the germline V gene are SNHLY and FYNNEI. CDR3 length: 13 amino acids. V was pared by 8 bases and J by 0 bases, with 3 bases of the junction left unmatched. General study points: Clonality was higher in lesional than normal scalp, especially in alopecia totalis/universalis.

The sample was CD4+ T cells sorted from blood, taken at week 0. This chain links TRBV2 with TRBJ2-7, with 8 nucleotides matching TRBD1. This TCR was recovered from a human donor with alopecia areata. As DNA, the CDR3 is TGTGCCAGCGGGGGACAGGTCTCCTACGAGCAGTACTTC. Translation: CASGGQVSYEQYF. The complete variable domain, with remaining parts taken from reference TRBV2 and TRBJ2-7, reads EPEVTQTPSHQVTQMGQEVILRCVPISNHLYFYWYRQILGQKVEFLVSFYNNEISEKSEIFDDQFSVERPDGSNFTLKIRSTKLEDSAMYFCASGGQVSYEQYFGPGTRLTVT.